These 24 T cell receptor beta chains were sequenced from one sample in a study of naive and memory T cell subsets (dated by TCRdb to about 2017). The research as a whole found: A few larger clonotypes were present in naive repertoires, especially CD8 naive repertoires, and these clonotypes were possibly memory cells re-expressing CD45RA.

These receptors are not linked to any known antigen. Library preparation was by UMI-ligation and nested PCR. Sequencing took place on an Illumina MiSeq. The beta constant-region primer consisted of an equimolar mixture of two oligonucleotides that together covered TRBC1 and TRBC2. The ligated cDNA went through four rounds of PCR with nested alpha and beta constant-region primers together with the SP2 primer. Using fastp at Q25 and MiXCR, TCRdb reprocessed the public reads and kept productive beta chains. CDR3 protein duplicates are merged, each entry listing the most common genes and DNA. The sample table holds 95,000 to 110,000 distinct CDR3 sequences, of which approximately 15% were seen once. The ten largest account for around 2.7% of the sample. Specimen: naive CD8+ T cells from blood. Taken with the paper, the label for cell subset or site translates to: naive T cells, CD45RA high CD27+. Receptors originate from a human donor in good health.

This clonotype was counted only a few times. This chain uses TRBV6-2 or TRBV6-3 with TRBJ2-7; 8 bases line up with TRBD1. Germline V gene sequence: CDR1 MNHEY, CDR2 SVGEGT. The CDR3 sequence is 15 residues long. With V trimmed by 8 bases and J by 2 bases, 11 bases remained unmatched. The CDR3 region has the DNA TGTGCCAGCGGAGGACAGGGCCCCATAACCTACGAGCAGTACTTC. Its translation is CASGGQGPITYEQYF.

The chain combines TRBV3-1 with TRBJ2-7; 10 nucleotides match TRBD1. J was trimmed by 4 bases and V by 5 bases; bases with no gene match: 8. This CDR3 has 15 amino acids. Germline values: CDR1 LGHDT, CDR2 YNNKEL (reference sequence). CDR3 in amino acids: CASSYPGTGAYEQYF. The CDR3 DNA follows: TGTGCCAGCAGCTACCCCGGGACAGGGGCTTACGAGCAGTACTTC.

This clonotype was picked up a small number of times. The chain uses TRBV9 and TRBJ2-5, with 9 nucleotides matching TRBD2. The CDR3 contains 15 residues. After removal of 4 bases from V and 5 bases from J, the junction contained 9 bases not matched to a gene. The germline V gene has CDR1 SGDLS and CDR2 YYNGEE. The CDR3 region is CASSKSGGPGETQYF. The CDR3 coding sequence is TGTGCCAGCAGCAAGAGCGGGGGGCCGGGGGAGACCCAGTACTTC.

This clonotype was detected only a few times. The genes are TRBV10-3 and TRBJ1-3; D gene ambiguous. This CDR3 spans 16 amino acids. V dropped 4 bases and J dropped 0 bases, with 13 bases sitting between them. Per the germline V gene, CDR1 is ENHRY and CDR2 is SYGVKD. CDR3 protein: CAISVGGASSGNTIYF. DNA of the CDR3: TGTGCCATCAGTGTCGGCGGCGCTTCCTCTGGAAACACCATATATTTT.

V and J are TRBV11-2 and TRBJ1-1; D is unresolved. The CDR3 has 14 residues. V dropped 1 base and J dropped 3 bases, with 9 bases sitting between them. Per the germline V gene, CDR1 is SGHAT and CDR2 is FQNNGV. In DNA, the CDR3 is TGTGCCAGCAGCTTAGCGGGCAGACACACTGAAGCTTTCTTT. Translation: CASSLAGRHTEAFF.

This clonotype has a handful of counts. The chain recombines TRBV6-2 or TRBV6-3 with TRBJ2-2; 8 nucleotides match TRBD1. Germline V gene data show CDR1 as MNHEY and CDR2 as SVGEGT. V trimming: 7 bases; J trimming: 4 bases; junction bases outside the gene matches: 5. The CDR3 has 14 residues. The CDR3 reads CASTDRGGTGELFF. The DNA for the CDR3 is TGTGCCAGCACCGACAGGGGTGGCACCGGGGAGCTGTTTTTT.

This clonotype was picked up many times. This rearrangement joins TRBV4-2 to TRBJ2-3, with 10 bases fitting TRBD2. Losses at the gene ends were 3 bases for V and 3 bases for J; bases not matched to a gene: 9. Germline lookup yields CDR1 LGHNA and CDR2 YNFKEQ. The CDR3 runs to 17 residues. CDR3 in amino acids: CASSHRTPSGSTDTQYF. CDR3 DNA: TGTGCCAGCAGCCACCGAACACCTAGCGGGAGTACAGATACGCAGTATTTT.

This clonotype has only a few counts. The V gene is TRBV28, the J gene TRBJ2-7; the D gene is possibly TRBD2 (5 bases). In germline, CDR1 is MDHEN, CDR2 SYDVKM. The CDR3 runs 14 residues. With 5 bases removed from V and 0 bases from J, the gap between germline ends came to 11 bases. For the CDR3, the DNA is TGTGCCAGCAGTCCTGACTACAACTCCTACGAGCAGTACTTC. It yields the protein CASSPDYNSYEQYF.

This clonotype was counted a few times. This chain links TRBV5-1 with TRBJ1-1; 11 nucleotides align to TRBD1. Germline V CDR1 and CDR2: SGHRS, YFSETQ. This CDR3 is 14 amino acids long. Trimming at V came to 3 bases and at J to 4 bases, leaving 2 bases not matched to a gene. CDR3 residues: CASSWTGGGTEAFF. Here the CDR3 DNA reads TGCGCCAGCAGCTGGACAGGGGGCGGCACTGAAGCTTTCTTT.

This clonotype was seen a handful of times. CDR3 DNA sequence: TGTGCCAGCAGCTTAACGGGGGATAGACTAGCGGACAGCACAGATACGCAGTATTTT. This translates into CASSLTGDRLADSTDTQYF. The chain combines TRBV7-3 with TRBJ2-3; 9 bases are a match to TRBD2. The CDR3 has 19 residues. Germline V CDR1 and CDR2: SGHTA, FQGTGA. The ends lost 0 bases at V and 0 bases at J; junction bases unmatched: 10.

The chain employs TRBV27 and TRBJ2-7, with 7 bases lining up with TRBD1. CDR1 and CDR2 from the germline V gene are MNHEY and SMNVEV (reference sequence). The V gene end was trimmed by 0 bases and the J gene end by 1 base; junction bases not matched to a gene: 3. The CDR3 is 15 residues long. DNA of the CDR3: TGTGCCAGCAGTTTATCTGTGGACAGGTCCTACGAGCAGTACTTC. It encodes CASSLSVDRSYEQYF.

This clonotype appeared a few times. The CDR3 DNA follows: TGTGCCAGCAGCTTAGTCGCCGGCTCTGGAAACACCATATATTTT. Translated: CASSLVAGSGNTIYF. This sequence joins TRBV7-9 and TRBJ1-3; the D is unclear. Germline CDR1 SEHNR, CDR2 FQNEAQ (reference sequence). This CDR3 comprises 15 residues. V was pared by 1 base and J by 0 bases, with 7 bases between.

This clonotype turned up a few times. The chain joins TRBV7-7 to TRBJ1-4; D is uncertain. V gave up 1 base and J gave up 8 bases, with 8 bases separating them. Germline V gives CDR1 SSHAT, CDR2 FNYEAQ (reference sequence). This CDR3 spans 13 amino acids. The CDR3 reads CASSLVTGEKLFF. Written as DNA, the CDR3 is TGTGCCAGCAGCTTAGTCACGGGGGAAAAACTGTTTTTT. Looking up the rest from reference TRBV7-7 and TRBJ1-4 gives the full variable domain: GAGVSQSPRYKVTKRGQDVTLRCDPISSHATLYWYQQALGQGPEFLTYFNYEAQPDKSGLPSDRFSAERPEGSISTLTIQRTEQRDSAMYRCASSLVTGEKLFFGSGTQLSVL.

The V and J genes are TRBV12-3 or TRBV12-4 and TRBJ1-4; 7 positions match TRBD1. The CDR3 is 14 residues long. The J segment lost 2 bases and the V segment lost 6 bases, leaving 3 bases of the junction unmatched. CDR3 amino acids: CASREQGTNEKLFF. The CDR3 DNA follows: TGTGCCAGCAGGGAACAGGGGACTAATGAAAAACTGTTTTTT.

This chain links TRBV6-2 or TRBV6-3 with TRBJ2-1, with TRBD2 matching 7 bases. Germline CDR1 and CDR2: MNHEY and SVGEGT. After removal of 2 bases from V and 0 bases from J, the junction contained 4 bases not matched to a gene. The CDR3 totals 16 residues. The CDR3 DNA sequence: TGTGCCAGCAGTTACCTGGGGGGGAGCTCCTACAATGAGCAGTTCTTC. It codes for CASSYLGGSSYNEQFF.

V usage is TRBV7-9 and J usage is TRBJ1-1; D ambiguous. The V and J ends lost 1 base and 6 bases respectively, with 9 bases between them. Germline lookup yields CDR1 SEHNR and CDR2 FQNEAQ (reference sequence). This CDR3 is built from 13 residues. The CDR3 is CASSLGNRPEAFF. CDR3 nucleotides: TGTGCCAGCAGCTTAGGTAATCGCCCTGAAGCTTTCTTT.

In its sample, this clonotype was seen a few times. This chain uses TRBV30 with TRBJ2-1; TRBD2 matches at 12 bases. Germline loops: CDR1 GTSNPN, CDR2 SVGIG (reference sequence). The CDR3 extends over 16 amino acids. The CDR3 DNA follows: TGTGTATGGACGTCTAGCGGGGGGGCGGTCAACAATGAGCAGTTCTTC. Amino acids: CVWTSSGGAVNNEQFF.

This chain uses TRBV6-6 with TRBJ2-5; D assignment may be TRBD1 or TRBD2 (5 bases each). The germline gives CDR1 MNHNY, CDR2 SVGAGI (reference sequence). This CDR3 has 16 amino acids. The V end was cut by 2 bases, the J end by 2 bases, with 15 bases between. Written as DNA, the CDR3 is TGTGCCAGCAGTTACAAAGTGGGGACGTGGCAAGAGACCCAGTACTTC. Translated: CASSYKVGTWQETQYF.

This clonotype was observed at least ten times. The chain joins TRBV19 to TRBJ2-2; D is undetermined. V lost 4 bases and J lost 7, with 19 bases in between. CDR1 and CDR2 from the germline V gene are LNHDA and SQIVND (reference sequence). This CDR3 has 16 amino acids. The CDR3 DNA sequence: TGTGCCAGTAGTAGGATCGGACCGCGAGAAGGCGGGGAGCTGTTTTTT. Its translation: CASSRIGPREGGELFF.

The rearrangement joins TRBV6-5 to TRBJ2-7; tentative D call: TRBD2 (6 bases). The CDR3 contains 13 residues. The ends were cut back, 5 bases at V and 4 bases at J, with 12 bases in the middle. Looked up from germline, CDR1 is MNHEY and CDR2 is SVGAGI. The CDR3 DNA follows: TGTGCCAGCAGTGGGGGGACGGGTTACGAGCAGTACTTC. This codes for CASSGGTGYEQYF.

This clonotype was observed a handful of times. The CDR3 sequence: CASSYPGTDATNEKLFF. The CDR3 nucleotides read TGTGCCAGCAGTTACCCCGGGACAGATGCAACTAATGAAAAACTGTTTTTT. The V call is TRBV6-2 or TRBV6-3, the J call TRBJ1-4; 7 nucleotides match TRBD1. Per the germline V gene, CDR1 is MNHEY and CDR2 is SVGEGT. The CDR3 runs 17 residues. Trimming took 2 bases from V and 0 from J; bases not matched to a gene: 6.

The sample holds many counts of this clonotype. The J gene is TRBJ2-7, the V gene TRBV10-3, with a tentative D call TRBD1 (5 bases). Trimming removed 6 bases from V and 0 bases from J, with 12 bases in between. Germline V lookup: CDR1 ENHRY, CDR2 SYGVKD. The CDR3 sequence is 14 residues long. CDR3 nucleotide sequence: TGTGCCATCAGCGACAGAGAAATCTCCTACGAGCAGTACTTC. This gives the protein CAISDREISYEQYF.

This clonotype was detected once. The V and J genes are TRBV27 and TRBJ2-1, with 7 bases lining up with TRBD2. CDR3 length equals 15 residues. V dropped 5 bases and J dropped 3; count of bases not matched to a gene: 7. Germline CDR1 MNHEY, CDR2 SMNVEV (reference sequence). This CDR3 is CASSPSSGGYNEQFF. CDR3 nucleotide sequence: TGTGCCAGCAGTCCATCTAGCGGTGGCTACAATGAGCAGTTCTTC.

This chain uses TRBV10-3 with TRBJ2-7; 8 nucleotides align to TRBD2. The CDR3 has 14 residues. Per germline, CDR1 ENHRY and CDR2 SYGVKD. The V gene end was trimmed by 4 bases and the J gene end by 2 bases; junction bases not matched to a gene: 4. The CDR3 DNA is TGTGCCATCAGTGTGGCGGGGGGCACCTACGAGCAGTACTTC. Amino acids: CAISVAGGTYEQYF.